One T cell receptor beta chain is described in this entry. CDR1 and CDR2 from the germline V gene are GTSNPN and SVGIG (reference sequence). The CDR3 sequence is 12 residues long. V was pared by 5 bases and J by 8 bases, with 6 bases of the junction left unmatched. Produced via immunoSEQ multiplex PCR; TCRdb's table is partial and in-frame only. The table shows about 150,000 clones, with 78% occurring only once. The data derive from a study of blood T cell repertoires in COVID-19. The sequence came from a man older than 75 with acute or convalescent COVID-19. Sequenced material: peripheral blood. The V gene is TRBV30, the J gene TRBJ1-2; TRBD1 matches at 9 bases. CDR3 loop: CAWQQGARGYTF. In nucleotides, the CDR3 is TGTGCCTGGCAACAGGGGGCGCGGGGCTACACCTTC.